A single sample is the source of the 3 T cell receptor beta chains below, sequenced in a study of beta chain features in type 1 diabetes (dated by TCRdb to 2017 to 2018). General findings and caveats noted by the study authors: A moderate but significant shortening of TCRB CDR3 length was observed in type 1 diabetes patients in all four CD4+ subsets.

Receptor amplification or capture employed the immunoSEQ multiplex PCR assay. The High Capacity cDNA Reverse Transcription Kit was used to reverse transcribe all of the isolated RNA, meaning that expressed TCRB transcripts were what got sequenced. TCRdb retrieved this table from immuneACCESS and kept in-frame rearrangements only. Not all clones are present; in checked studies, unresolved V genes account for under half, and no reason is known for the remainder. The sample includes some 350,000 clones, with about 14% observed a single time. 0.013% to 0.015% of the sample is taken by the ten largest. Their antigen targets remain unknown. The sample comprised naive CD4+ T cells from blood. Interpreted using the paper, the cell subset or site label stands for: true naive CD4+ T cells. These receptors were collected from a woman aged 18 to 35 with type 1 diabetes.

The V gene is TRBV7-2, the J gene TRBJ2-7; 8 nucleotides line up with TRBD2. The V gene end was trimmed by 1 base and the J gene end by 0 bases; junction bases not matched to a gene: 8. The length of the CDR3 is 17 residues. CDR1 is SGHTA, CDR2 FQGNSA, per germline. In DNA, the CDR3 is TGTGCCAGCAGCTTAGTGGGTAGCGGGGCAAGCTCCTACGAGCAGTACGTC. It encodes CASSLVGSGASSYEQYV.

The rearrangement links TRBV28 to TRBJ1-5; no clear D. CDR3 length: 12 amino acids. V lost 7 bases and J lost 4, with 8 bases in between. Germline V gene data show CDR1 as MDHEN and CDR2 as SYDVKM. The CDR3 DNA reads TGTGCCAGCATCTCGGGGAATCAGCCCCAGCATTTT. Translated, it gives CASISGNQPQHF.

The genes are TRBV7-9 and TRBJ2-7; D perhaps matches TRBD1 (6 bases). This CDR3 region has 13 residues. V was cut by 1 base and J by 8 bases, with 12 bases left in between. Germline loops: CDR1 SEHNR, CDR2 FQNEAQ (reference sequence). The CDR3 here is CASSLEDRGQQYF. As DNA, the CDR3 is TGTGCCAGCAGCTTAGAGGACAGAGGACAGCAGTACTTC.